Presented here are 24 T cell receptor beta chains from one specimen sequenced in a study of OX40 agonist ivuxolimab in advanced cancers. The method behind the library was the immunoSEQ multiplex PCR assay. TCRdb's version of the immuneACCESS table is confined to in-frame rearrangements and falls short of the full clone set. An unresolved V gene accounts for under half of the shortfall where checked; the remainder is of unknown origin. The sample profile shows around 76,000 clones; under 80% of them were found once. About 5.4% of the sample is taken by the ten largest. The material was CD4+ or CD8+ T cells sorted from blood, obtained in a trial of the OX40 agonist ivuxolimab. These receptors were taken from an adult with an advanced solid tumor such as melanoma, head and neck, liver or kidney cancer.

The V gene is TRBV5-6, the J gene TRBJ1-2; D remains unclear. This CDR3 has 13 residues. Germline V CDR1 and CDR2: SGHDT, YYEEEE. V lost 1 base, J lost 6 bases, and 10 bases lay in between. In DNA, the CDR3 is TGTGCCAGCAGCTTGAGAAATAGCGATGGCTACACCTTC. It codes for CASSLRNSDGYTF.

Only a few counts were recorded for this clone. The chain recombines TRBV25-1 with TRBJ2-2; no definite D call. CDR1 is MGHDK and CDR2 is SYGVNS in the germline V gene. Trimming stripped 3 bases from V and 1 base from J, with 9 bases between. The CDR3 is 15 residues long. CDR3 coding DNA: TGTGCCAGCAGTGAGTTCAGAGGGAACACCGGGGAGCTGTTTTTT. Translating it yields CASSEFRGNTGELFF. The entire variable domain, with the rest obtained from reference TRBV25-1 and TRBJ2-2, is as follows: EADIYQTPRYLVIGTGKKITLECSQTMGHDKMYWYQQDPGMELHLIHYSYGVNSTEKGDLSSESTVSRIRTEHFPLTLESARPSHTSQYLCASSEFRGNTGELFFGEGSRLTVL.

The chain links TRBV11-2 to TRBJ1-6; D is perhaps TRBD1 (6 bases). The CDR3 has 16 residues. Germline-derived CDR1 and CDR2 are SGHAT and FQNNGV. The V gene lost 2 bases and the J gene lost 15 bases, with 23 bases spanning the gap. Written as DNA, the CDR3 is TGTGCCAGCAGCTTATTCTTAGGGGGGGACAACGGACTCCTCCACTTT. It yields the protein CASSLFLGGDNGLLHF.

This chain joins TRBV5-1 and TRBJ2-5, with TRBD2 identical over 11 bases. The CDR3 covers 17 residues. Unmatched junction bases numbered 13, after V lost 5 bases and J lost 4 bases. Germline V gene data show CDR1 as SGHRS and CDR2 as YFSETQ. The CDR3 region has the DNA TGCGCCAGCAGTTTTGGCAGTAGCGGGGGGGCAAGAGAGACCCAGTACTTC. It is translated as CASSFGSSGGARETQYF.

The genes are TRBV6-1 and TRBJ1-4; the D gene is possibly TRBD1 (6 bases). From germline, CDR1 is MNHNS and CDR2 SASEGT. Trimming took 5 bases from V and 8 from J, leaving 15 bases between them. CDR3 length: 14 residues. The CDR3: CASSIPGAGEKLFF. CDR3 bases: TGTGCCAGCAGTATCCCAGGGGCTGGCGAAAAACTGTTTTTT.

This clone occurred a few times. This rearrangement joins TRBV18 to TRBJ1-2; D is unresolved. CDR1 and CDR2 (germline): KGHSH, LQKENI. The CDR3 totals 13 residues. With 2 bases removed from V and 6 bases from J, the gap between germline ends came to 10 bases. The CDR3 sequence: CASSPYGKDGYTF. For the CDR3, the DNA is TGTGCCAGCTCACCATACGGAAAGGATGGCTACACCTTC. The variable domain in full, completed from reference TRBV18 and TRBJ1-2, reads NAGVMQNPRHLVRRRGQEARLRCSPMKGHSHVYWYRQLPEEGLKFMVYLQKENIIDESGMPKERFSAEFPKEGPSILRIQQVVRGDSAAYFCASSPYGKDGYTFGSGTRLTVV.

The chain carries TRBV27 and TRBJ1-6; D unclear. Germline V gene lookup returns CDR1 MNHEY and CDR2 SMNVEV (reference sequence). Trimming removed 0 bases from V and 8 bases from J, with 5 bases in between. CDR3 length equals 13 residues. CDR3 residues: CASSLSMDSPLHF. The CDR3 DNA reads TGTGCCAGCAGTTTATCGATGGATTCACCCCTCCACTTT.

This clone was observed a few times. The chain links TRBV11-3 to TRBJ1-6; D not resolved. Germline CDR1 reads SGHNT; CDR2 reads YENEEA. This CDR3 is 13 amino acids long. Between the trimmed V and J ends, which lost 5 bases and 9 bases, there was a span of 11 bases. CDR3 amino acids: CASSHTGSSPLHF. For the CDR3, the DNA is TGTGCCAGCAGCCACACTGGGAGTTCACCCCTCCACTTT.

This chain joins TRBV10-3 and TRBJ1-1; D is perhaps TRBD1 (6 bases). The CDR3 is 14 residues long. The germline V gene encodes CDR1 ENHRY and CDR2 SYGVKD. Trimming pared 6 bases from V and 7 bases from J, leaving 18 bases between. DNA for the CDR3: TGTGCCATCAGCCCCTCAGGGGAGGTTAGTGAAGCTTTCTTT. Its protein product is CAISPSGEVSEAFF.

The V gene is TRBV28, the J gene TRBJ2-3; tentatively, D is TRBD1 (5 bases). CDR1 is MDHEN and CDR2 is SYDVKM in the germline V gene. V lost 6 bases and J 2 bases, leaving 6 bases between the germline ends. The CDR3 loop spans 12 amino acids. CDR3 coding DNA: TGTGCCAGCAGGACAGCCACAGATACGCAGTATTTT. It codes for CASRTATDTQYF.

V and J are TRBV19 and TRBJ2-7; D not resolved. Trimming shortened V by 4 bases and J by 5 bases, and 15 bases separated the two germline ends. The CDR3 covers 14 residues. Germline CDR1 reads LNHDA; CDR2 reads SQIVND (reference sequence). CDR3 coding DNA: TGTGCCAGTAGTAAGGCAAGAGAAGGTCACGAGCAGTACTTC. It encodes CASSKAREGHEQYF. The full variable domain, in which reference TRBV19 and TRBJ2-7 provide the parts outside the CDR3, is DGGITQSPKYLFRKEGQNVTLSCEQNLNHDAMYWYRQDPGQGLRLIYYSQIVNDFQKGDIAEGYSVSREKKESFPLTVTSAQKNPTAFYLCASSKAREGHEQYFGPGTRLTVT.

V usage is TRBV21-1 and J usage is TRBJ1-6; the listed D gene, TRBD1, was not tested against the DNA. TRBV21-1 is a pseudogene. The CDR3 runs 14 residues. CDR3 loop: CASSKMAGDSPLHF. The CDR3 DNA sequence: TGTGCCAGCAGCAAAATGGCAGGGGATTCACCCCTCCACTTT.

The chain is built from TRBV5-1 and TRBJ1-2; TRBD1 matches 9 bases. Trimming at V came to 4 bases and at J to 2 bases, leaving 3 bases not matched to a gene. Germline lookup yields CDR1 SGHRS and CDR2 YFSETQ. The CDR3 sequence is 14 residues long. The CDR3 nucleotides read TGCGCCAGCAGCCCAGACAGGGGGAACTATGGCTACACCTTC. Translating gives CASSPDRGNYGYTF.

The sample holds a few counts of this clone. The rearrangement uses TRBV19 and TRBJ1-5; possibly TRBD1 for D (6 bases). CDR1 and CDR2 from the germline V gene are LNHDA and SQIVND (reference sequence). The CDR3 loop spans 14 amino acids. Trimming removed 4 bases at V and 3 bases at J, with 10 bases between. The CDR3 region has the DNA TGTGCCAGTAGTACTGGACAGTTCAATCAGCCCCAGCATTTT. Amino acids: CASSTGQFNQPQHF.

This chain links TRBV27 with TRBJ1-3; 8 nucleotides line up with TRBD1. Germline V gene lookup returns CDR1 MNHEY and CDR2 SMNVEV (reference sequence). This CDR3 has 14 amino acids. With V trimmed by 5 bases and J by 2 bases, 2 bases remained unmatched. CDR3 DNA sequence: TGTGCCAGCAGTACGACAGGGGCTGGAAACACCATATATTTT. Translating it yields CASSTTGAGNTIYF.

The CDR3, as DNA: TGTGCCAGCAGTCCCATGACAGACTACCCCTATGGCTACACCTTC. Protein product: CASSPMTDYPYGYTF. J is TRBJ1-2 and V is TRBV27; tentatively, D is TRBD1 (5 bases). CDR1 is MNHEY and CDR2 is SMNVEV in the germline V gene (reference sequence). This CDR3 has 15 amino acids. Between the trimmed V and J ends, which lost 5 bases and 4 bases, there was a span of 17 bases.

J is TRBJ2-1 and V is TRBV5-4; 11 positions match TRBD1. The CDR3 is made up of 15 amino acids. The V segment lost 3 bases and the J segment 10 bases; nucleotides outside the gene matches: 9. Germline V gene sequence: CDR1 SGHNT, CDR2 YYREEE (reference sequence). The DNA of the CDR3 is TGTGCCAGCAGCTCCCCTGGACAGGGGGCCAGGGAGCAGTTCTTC. Protein product: CASSSPGQGAREQFF.

The J gene is TRBJ1-1, the V gene TRBV23-1, with D unresolved. TRBV23-1 belongs to the ORF category, with a function that is uncertain. The CDR3 is made up of 16 amino acids. Trimming left V 0 bases short and J 1 base short, with 12 bases between. The chain's CDR3 is CASSQSEGRGNTEAFF. The CDR3 DNA reads TGCGCCAGCAGTCAATCGGAAGGGCGAGGGAACACTGAAGCTTTCTTT.

The V call is TRBV7-6, the J call TRBJ1-4; D uncertain. The V end was cut by 1 base, the J end by 5 bases, with 20 bases between. Germline CDR1 and CDR2: SGHVS and FNYEAQ. The CDR3 is made up of 18 amino acids. CDR3 protein: CASSLGANRPPKNEKLFF. The CDR3 DNA follows: TGTGCCAGCAGCTTAGGGGCGAACAGACCACCCAAAAATGAAAAACTGTTTTTT.

The chain combines TRBV28 with TRBJ1-4; tentatively, D is TRBD1 (5 bases). The V end lost 5 bases, the J end lost 5 bases, and 15 bases lay between the germline ends. The germline V gene encodes CDR1 MDHEN and CDR2 SYDVKM. The CDR3 totals 15 residues. CDR3: CASSASRGRNEKLFF. As DNA, the CDR3 is TGTGCCAGCAGTGCATCGAGGGGAAGAAATGAAAAACTGTTTTTT.

The chain links TRBV4-2 to TRBJ1-4; D unresolved. This CDR3 region has 13 residues. V lost 0 bases to trimming and J lost 8 bases, with 7 bases between them. Germline V gene lookup returns CDR1 LGHNA and CDR2 YNFKEQ. The CDR3 nucleotides read TGTGCCAGCAGCCAAGACCACCAGGAAAAACTGTTTTTT. Translated, it gives CASSQDHQEKLFF.

The chain combines TRBV10-1 with TRBJ2-7, with 7 bases aligning to TRBD1. Germline CDR1 WNHNN, CDR2 SYGVQD (reference sequence). This CDR3 is 16 amino acids long. The V segment lost 6 bases and the J segment 0 bases; nucleotides outside the gene matches: 11. The CDR3 region has the DNA TGCGCCAGCAGGAGGGGCCCGGGACAGCGCTCCTACGAGCAGTACTTC. The encoded protein is CASRRGPGQRSYEQYF.

The chain carries TRBV18 and TRBJ1-5; D remains unclear. CDR1 and CDR2 (germline): KGHSH, LQKENI. CDR3 size: 13 residues. Trimming cost V 5 bases and J 5 bases, with 10 bases left between them. CDR3 sequence: CASSADLYQPQHF. CDR3 nucleotide sequence: TGTGCCAGCTCAGCGGACCTTTATCAGCCCCAGCATTTT.

The genes are TRBV5-4 and TRBJ1-2; possibly TRBD1 for D (5 bases). The CDR3 totals 14 residues. Germline-derived CDR1 and CDR2 are SGHNT and YYREEE (reference sequence). Trimming cost V 6 bases and J 3 bases, with 15 bases left between them. The CDR3 DNA reads as TGTGCCAGCAAGACCCCCTGGGGGGACTATGGCTACACCTTC. Protein sequence: CASKTPWGDYGYTF. The full variable domain, in which reference TRBV5-4 and TRBJ1-2 provide the parts outside the CDR3, is ETGVTQSPTHLIKTRGQQVTLRCSSQSGHNTVSWYQQALGQGPQFIFQYYREEENGRGNFPPRFSGLQFPNYSSELNVNALELDDSALYLCASKTPWGDYGYTFGSGTRLTVV.